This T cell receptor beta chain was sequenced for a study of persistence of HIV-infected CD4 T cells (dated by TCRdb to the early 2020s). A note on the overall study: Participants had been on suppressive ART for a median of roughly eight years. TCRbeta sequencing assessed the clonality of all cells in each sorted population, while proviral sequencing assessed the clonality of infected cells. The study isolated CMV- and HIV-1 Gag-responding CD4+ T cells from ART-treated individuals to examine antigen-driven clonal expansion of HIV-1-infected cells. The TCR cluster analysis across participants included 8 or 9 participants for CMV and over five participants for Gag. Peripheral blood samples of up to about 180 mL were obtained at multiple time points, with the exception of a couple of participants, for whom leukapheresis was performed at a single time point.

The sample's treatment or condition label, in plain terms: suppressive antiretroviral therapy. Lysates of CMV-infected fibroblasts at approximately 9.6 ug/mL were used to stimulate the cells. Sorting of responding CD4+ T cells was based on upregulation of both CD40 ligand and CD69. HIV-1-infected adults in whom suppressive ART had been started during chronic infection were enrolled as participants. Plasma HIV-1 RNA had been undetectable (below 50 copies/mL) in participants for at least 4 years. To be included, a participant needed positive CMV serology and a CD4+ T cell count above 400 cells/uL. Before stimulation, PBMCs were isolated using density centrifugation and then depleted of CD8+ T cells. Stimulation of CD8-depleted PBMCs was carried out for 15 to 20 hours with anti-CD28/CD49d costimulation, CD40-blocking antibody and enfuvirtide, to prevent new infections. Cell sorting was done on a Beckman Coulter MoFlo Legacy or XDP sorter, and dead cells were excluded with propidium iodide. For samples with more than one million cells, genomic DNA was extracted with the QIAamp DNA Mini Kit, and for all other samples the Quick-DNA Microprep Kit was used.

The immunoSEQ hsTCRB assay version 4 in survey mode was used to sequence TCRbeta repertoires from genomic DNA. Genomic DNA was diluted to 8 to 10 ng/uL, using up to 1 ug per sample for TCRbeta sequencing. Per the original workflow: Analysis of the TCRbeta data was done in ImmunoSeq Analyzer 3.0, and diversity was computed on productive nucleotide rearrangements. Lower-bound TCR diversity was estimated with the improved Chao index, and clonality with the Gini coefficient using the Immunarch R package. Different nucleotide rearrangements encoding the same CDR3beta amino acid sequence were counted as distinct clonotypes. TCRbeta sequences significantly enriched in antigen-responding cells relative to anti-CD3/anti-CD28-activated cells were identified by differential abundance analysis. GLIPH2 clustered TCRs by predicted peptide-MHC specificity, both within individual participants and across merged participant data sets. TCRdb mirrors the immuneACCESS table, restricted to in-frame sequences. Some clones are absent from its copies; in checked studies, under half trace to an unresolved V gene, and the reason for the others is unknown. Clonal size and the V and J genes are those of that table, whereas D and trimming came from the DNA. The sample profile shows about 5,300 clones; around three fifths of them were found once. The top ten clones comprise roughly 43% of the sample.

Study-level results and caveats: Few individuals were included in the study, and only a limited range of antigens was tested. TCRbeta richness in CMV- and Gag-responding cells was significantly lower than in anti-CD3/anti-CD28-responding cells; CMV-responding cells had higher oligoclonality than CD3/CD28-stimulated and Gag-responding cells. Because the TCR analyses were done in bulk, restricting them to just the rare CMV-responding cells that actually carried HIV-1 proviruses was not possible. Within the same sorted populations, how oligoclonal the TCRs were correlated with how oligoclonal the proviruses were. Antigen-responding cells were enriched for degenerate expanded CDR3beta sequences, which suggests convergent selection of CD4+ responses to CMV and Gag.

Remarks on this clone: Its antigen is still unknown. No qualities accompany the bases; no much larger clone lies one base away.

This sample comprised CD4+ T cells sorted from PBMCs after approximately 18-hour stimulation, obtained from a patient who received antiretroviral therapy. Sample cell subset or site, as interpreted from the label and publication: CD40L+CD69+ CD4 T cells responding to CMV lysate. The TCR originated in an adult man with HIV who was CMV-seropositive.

The nucleotides read TGTGCCACCAGTGACCCCGCGGTAGCGGGGGCATTAGATACGCAGTATTTT. This encodes CATSDPAVAGALDTQYF. Recombination linked TRBV24-1 to TRBJ2-3, and 9 bases in between align with TRBD2. V ends up 4 bases short and J 5 bases short, with an unmatched junction base count of 12. The CDR3 starts with the cysteine, ends with the phenylalanine, and has 17 residues. Kept here is only the CDR3 DNA, which spans 51 bases and is read in frame from base 1. Via the germline V gene, CDR1 is KGHDR and CDR2 SFDVKD.